This entry lists 26 T cell receptor beta chains sequenced from one sample in a study of sequential checkpoint blockade in melanoma. Treatment reported: randomized to nivolumab then ipilimumab (arm A) or the reverse (arm B). Produced via immunoSEQ multiplex PCR; TCRdb's table is partial and in-frame only. Among approximately 21,000 clones listed, roughly four fifths were seen once. The sequenced sample was CD8+ T cells sorted from blood (inferred from file names), obtained from a patient given nivolumab and ipilimumab in sequence. The receptor set was obtained from a human donor with melanoma.

In nucleotides, the CDR3 is TGTGCCAGTAGTCCCAAGGGGATTCAGCCCTCTGGAAACACCATATATTTT. It translates to CASSPKGIQPSGNTIYF. This chain uses TRBV19 with TRBJ1-3; TRBD1 is a possible D gene (5 bases). CDR3 size: 17 residues. Trimming shortened V by 5 bases and J by 0 bases, and 17 bases separated the two germline ends. CDR1 is LNHDA, CDR2 SQIVND, per germline (reference sequence).

In its sample, this clone was seen a few times. V usage is TRBV19 and J usage is TRBJ1-5; D unclear. From germline, CDR1 is LNHDA and CDR2 SQIVND (reference sequence). The CDR3 has 14 amino acids. V dropped 5 bases and J dropped 0 bases, with 8 bases sitting between them. The CDR3 region is CASSARLSNQPQHF. The CDR3 DNA follows: TGTGCCAGTAGTGCCAGACTTAGCAATCAGCCCCAGCATTTT.

This clone appeared a few times. The chain employs TRBV14 and TRBJ1-2; D not resolved. Trimming removed 3 bases from V and 2 bases from J, with 4 bases in between. The V gene's germline CDR1 is SGHDN and CDR2 FVKESK. The CDR3 covers 12 residues. The CDR3 DNA sequence: TGTGCCAGCAGCCAGGGCAACTATGGCTACACCTTC. The encoded protein is CASSQGNYGYTF.

V usage is TRBV27 and J usage is TRBJ2-1, with 9 bases matching TRBD1. This CDR3 spans 14 amino acids. The V and J ends lost 6 bases and 8 bases, in that order; junction bases with no gene match: 8. Germline CDR1 MNHEY, CDR2 SMNVEV (reference sequence). The CDR3 DNA reads as TGTGCCAGCAGCACCGGGACAGGGAGGGATGAGCAGTTCTTC. It is translated as CASSTGTGRDEQFF.

In this sample, this clone turned up a few times. The V gene is TRBV28, the J gene TRBJ2-7; no clear D gene. The V gene's germline CDR1 is MDHEN and CDR2 SYDVKM. V was trimmed by 2 bases and J by 1 base, leaving 6 bases between them. The CDR3 runs to 13 residues. CDR3 DNA sequence: TGTGCCAGCAGTTTAGGCCAGTCCTACGAGCAGTACTTC. Protein sequence: CASSLGQSYEQYF. Full variable domain (remainder filled in from reference TRBV28 and TRBJ2-7): DVKVTQSSRYLVKRTGEKVFLECVQDMDHENMFWYRQDPGLGLRLIYFSYDVKMKEKGDIPEGYSVSREKKERFSLILESASTNQTSMYLCASSLGQSYEQYFGPGTRLTVT.

This rearrangement joins TRBV28 to TRBJ2-2; perhaps TRBD1 as D (6 bases). The CDR3 loop spans 18 amino acids. Germline CDR1 is MDHEN and CDR2 is SYDVKM. V was trimmed by 3 bases and J by 5 bases, leaving 22 bases between them. This chain's CDR3 is CASSFRSFGGHATGELFF. The CDR3 DNA reads as TGTGCCAGCAGTTTCCGGTCGTTTGGGGGACACGCTACCGGGGAGCTGTTTTTT.

Note on this clone: Other DNA sequences within the sample encode an identical CDR3. This CDR3 is CASSRLAGAQETQYF. In DNA form, the CDR3 reads TGTGCCAGCAGCCGACTAGCGGGGGCCCAAGAGACCCAGTACTTC. The chain joins TRBV5-4 to TRBJ2-5; 12 positions match TRBD2. This CDR3 contains 15 residues. Germline values: CDR1 SGHNT, CDR2 YYREEE (reference sequence). Germline trimming cut 4 bases from V and 1 base from J; bases unmatched to any gene: 2.

A note on this clone: A read error may account for a junction end that differs from germline. The genes are TRBV28 and TRBJ1-2, with 11 bases aligning to TRBD1. Germline-derived CDR1 and CDR2 are MDHEN and SYDVKM. This CDR3 contains 17 residues. The CDR3 here is CASSSLMDRGLYYSYTF. For the CDR3, the DNA is TGTGCCAGCAGTTCCCTCATGGACAGGGGGCTTTACTATAGCTACACCTTC.

This chain connects TRBV18 to TRBJ1-3; 7 nucleotides match TRBD1. V lost 6 bases to trimming and J lost 4 bases; unmatched junction nucleotides: 9. CDR3 size: 15 residues. Looked up from germline, CDR1 is KGHSH and CDR2 is LQKENI. CDR3 DNA sequence: TGTGCCAGCTCCGAAGTCGACAGGGCCGGAAACACCATATATTTT. It yields the protein CASSEVDRAGNTIYF.

The chain carries TRBV2 and TRBJ2-7; D is unclear. CDR1 and CDR2 (germline): SNHLY, FYNNEI. This CDR3 comprises 14 residues. Trimming removed 5 bases at V and 5 bases at J, with 16 bases between. CDR3 region: CASSYEDSFDEQYF. The CDR3 DNA reads as TGTGCCAGCAGTTACGAGGATTCCTTCGACGAGCAGTACTTC.

This clone was picked up one time. The rearrangement uses TRBV2 and TRBJ2-7, with TRBD1 matching over 8 bases. In germline, CDR1 is SNHLY, CDR2 FYNNEI. V shed 3 bases, J shed 1 base, and the junction held 17 bases outside the gene matches. CDR3 length equals 19 residues. CDR3 region: CASSDPRDRQKVGSYEQYF. The CDR3 nucleotides read TGTGCCAGCAGTGACCCCCGGGACAGGCAAAAGGTCGGGTCCTACGAGCAGTACTTC.

This chain links TRBV6-5 with TRBJ1-2; 7 positions match TRBD1. The CDR3 is made up of 15 amino acids. The V gene end was trimmed by 1 base and the J gene end by 4 bases; junction bases not matched to a gene: 6. From germline, CDR1 is MNHEY and CDR2 SVGAGI. The CDR3 spells CASSYYSGQTYGYTF. The CDR3 DNA reads as TGTGCCAGCAGTTACTACTCGGGACAGACCTATGGCTACACCTTC.

J is TRBJ2-7 and V is TRBV29-1; D gene uncertain. The germline CDR1 and CDR2 sequences are SQVTM and ANQGSEA. The CDR3 has 14 residues. Trimming shortened V by 7 bases and J by 0 bases, and 16 bases separated the two germline ends. CDR3 sequence (DNA): TGCAGCGCAGAGGAGACTTCTAACTCCTACGAGCAGTACTTC. Its protein product is CSAEETSNSYEQYF.

The chain employs TRBV2 and TRBJ1-5; TRBD1 might be the D (5 bases). The V end was cut by 2 bases, the J end by 7 bases, with 12 bases between. The CDR3 consists of 14 residues. CDR1 and CDR2 from the germline V gene are SNHLY and FYNNEI. CDR3 bases: TGTGCCAGCAGTGAAAGAGGGACTGCCCAGCCCCAGCATTTT. Amino acid sequence: CASSERGTAQPQHF.

The chain joins TRBV9 to TRBJ1-5, with D maybe TRBD1 (6 bases). V lost 3 bases and J lost 10, with 20 bases in between. The CDR3 contains 15 residues. Germline V gene data show CDR1 as SGDLS and CDR2 as YYNGEE. The CDR3 DNA sequence: TGTGCCAGCAGCGACCAGGACAGCCCGGCGCGTCCCCAGCATTTT. Residues: CASSDQDSPARPQHF.

The table lists this clone with a few counts. The chain joins TRBV27 to TRBJ1-2, with TRBD1 identical over 8 bases. Germline trimming cut 3 bases from V and 8 bases from J; bases unmatched to any gene: 17. Per the germline V gene, CDR1 is MNHEY and CDR2 is SMNVEV (reference sequence). CDR3 length: 17 amino acids. The CDR3 is CASSFGGGRGLVWGYTF. CDR3 sequence (DNA): TGTGCCAGCAGTTTTGGGGGCGGCAGGGGGCTGGTTTGGGGCTACACCTTC.

This clone showed up just once. This sequence joins TRBV4-3 and TRBJ1-6; D uncertain. The CDR3 spans 16 residues. Between the trimmed V and J ends, which lost 0 bases and 9 bases, there was a span of 15 bases. CDR1 and CDR2 from the germline V gene are LGHNA and YSLEER. CDR3: CASSQDIPEGSSPLHF. The CDR3 nucleotides are TGCGCCAGCAGCCAAGATATCCCGGAAGGGAGTTCACCCCTCCACTTT.

The genes are TRBV7-2 and TRBJ2-1; the D is unclear. The germline V gene encodes CDR1 SGHTA and CDR2 FQGNSA. The CDR3 runs 12 residues. Between the trimmed V and J ends, which lost 5 bases and 8 bases, there was a span of 10 bases. Here the CDR3 DNA reads TGTGCCAGCAGCACCAGAGGCGATGAGCAGTTCTTC. This sequence encodes CASSTRGDEQFF. The whole variable domain, remainder taken from reference TRBV7-2 and TRBJ2-1, is GAGVSQSPSNKVTEKGKDVELRCDPISGHTALYWYRQSLGQGLEFLIYFQGNSAPDKSGLPSDRFSAERTGGSVSTLTIQRTQQEDSAVYLCASSTRGDEQFFGPGTRLTVL.

The V and J genes are TRBV27 and TRBJ1-2, with D uncertain. CDR3 length: 17 residues. From germline, CDR1 is MNHEY and CDR2 SMNVEV (reference sequence). The V gene lost 0 bases and the J gene lost 0 bases, with 14 bases spanning the gap. Here the CDR3 reads CASSLSPVPPSNYGYTF. CDR3 sequence (DNA): TGTGCCAGCAGTTTATCGCCAGTTCCTCCTTCTAACTATGGCTACACCTTC.

The gene calls are TRBV5-1 and TRBJ1-2; no reliable D call. CDR1 and CDR2 from the germline V gene are SGHRS and YFSETQ. Trimming left V 0 bases short and J 8 bases short, with 20 bases between. This CDR3 has 16 residues. In DNA form, the CDR3 reads TGCGCCAGCAGCTTGGATGGCCCCGAGAGGGAAGGAGGCTACACCTTC. Its protein is CASSLDGPEREGGYTF.

The chain joins TRBV9 to TRBJ1-2, with no clear D. The germline V gene encodes CDR1 SGDLS and CDR2 YYNGEE. V was shortened by 4 bases and J by 0 bases, with 13 bases between the two germline ends. This CDR3 contains 15 residues. In nucleotides, the CDR3 is TGTGCCAGCAGCCCGCGAAAGATCCCTAACTATGGCTACACCTTC. It translates to CASSPRKIPNYGYTF. Looking up the rest from reference TRBV9 and TRBJ1-2 gives the full variable domain: DSGVTQTPKHLITATGQRVTLRCSPRSGDLSVYWYQQSLDQGLQFLIQYYNGEERAKGNILERFSAQQFPDLHSELNLSSLELGDSALYFCASSPRKIPNYGYTFGSGTRLTVV.

The rearrangement joins TRBV27 to TRBJ2-7, with 7 bases identical to TRBD1. Germline V gene lookup returns CDR1 MNHEY and CDR2 SMNVEV (reference sequence). With V trimmed by 6 bases and J by 4 bases, 9 bases remained unmatched. The CDR3 consists of 14 residues. CDR3 in DNA: TGTGCCAGCAGCACCCGACAGGGTAAATACGAGCAGTACTTC. Its translation: CASSTRQGKYEQYF.

This chain links TRBV19 with TRBJ2-5; no clear D gene. The DNA end is more similar to TRBJ2-7, so the J call may be wrong. CDR3 length: 15 residues. CDR1 and CDR2 (germline): LNHDA, SQIVND (reference sequence). In DNA, the CDR3 is TGTGCCAGTAGTATATATGCATCTCCCTCCTACGAGCAGTACTTC. It specifies CASSIYASPSYEQYF.

V gene TRBV19 combines with J gene TRBJ2-2; 10 bases agree with TRBD2. The CDR3 totals 16 residues. V shed 7 bases, J shed 1 base, and the junction held 6 bases outside the gene matches. The germline gives CDR1 LNHDA, CDR2 SQIVND (reference sequence). The CDR3 DNA is TGTGCCAGTATTCCAATAGCGGGGGGGAACACCGGGGAGCTGTTTTTT. It translates to CASIPIAGGNTGELFF. The whole variable domain, filled in from reference TRBV19 and TRBJ2-2, reads DGGITQSPKYLFRKEGQNVTLSCEQNLNHDAMYWYRQDPGQGLRLIYYSQIVNDFQKGDIAEGYSVSREKKESFPLTVTSAQKNPTAFYLCASIPIAGGNTGELFFGEGSRLTVL.

This clone was observed once. This CDR3 reads CASSHPTATGNTGELFF. Written as DNA, the CDR3 is TGCGCCAGCAGCCATCCCACCGCGACAGGGAACACCGGGGAGCTGTTTTTT. V and J are TRBV4-1 and TRBJ2-2; possible D gene TRBD1, 6 bases. The germline V gene encodes CDR1 MGHRA and CDR2 YSYEKL. V was cut by 3 bases and J by 1 base, with 15 bases left in between. CDR3 length: 17 amino acids.

This chain connects TRBV11-2 to TRBJ2-7; tentatively, D is TRBD1 (5 bases). There are 13 residues in the CDR3. Germline-derived CDR1 and CDR2 are SGHAT and FQNNGV. Trimming shortened V by 4 bases and J by 4 bases, and 11 bases separated the two germline ends. The CDR3 is CASSSGSGYEQYF. CDR3 nucleotides: TGTGCCAGCAGCTCAGGGTCTGGTTACGAGCAGTACTTC.